The 11 T cell receptor beta chains given below trace back to one sample, sequenced in a study of cytomegalovirus exposure and HLA in healthy donors. The PCR made use of 60 Vbeta and 13 Jbeta primers. Generated by immunoSEQ multiplex PCR, the TCRdb table keeps only in-frame clones and is missing some. The sample holds over 95,000 clones, 70% to 80% seen once. The sample taken for sequencing was PBMCs. These receptors were taken from a woman aged 40 to 50 in good health and CMV-seropositive.

This clone was seen more than once but under ten times. This chain links TRBV6-5 with TRBJ1-1, with unresolved D. V lost 0 bases, J lost 1 base, and 6 bases lay in between. In germline, CDR1 is MNHEY, CDR2 SVGAGI. The CDR3 runs to 14 residues. The CDR3 reads CASSYSEGNTEAFF. CDR3 DNA: TGTGCCAGCAGTTACTCGGAGGGGAACACTGAAGCTTTCTTT.

As regards this clone: This likely reflects a read error, since a far larger clone is one base away. Additional DNA sequences in this sample encode the identical CDR3. The genes are TRBV23-1 and TRBJ1-1; D unclear. TRBV23-1 is reported as an ORF; its role is uncertain. V gave up 4 bases and J gave up 1 base, with 4 bases separating them. The CDR3 is 12 amino acids. The CDR3 DNA is TGCGCCAGCAGTCGAGGGAACACTGAAGCTTTCTTT. This translates into CASSRGNTEAFF.

CDR3 in DNA: TGTGCCAGCAGTTGGGACAGGGTTTTCACTGAAGCTTTCTTT. As protein: CASSWDRVFTEAFF. V gene TRBV6-5 combines with J gene TRBJ1-1; 9 bases are shared with TRBD1. The germline V gene encodes CDR1 MNHEY and CDR2 SVGAGI. The CDR3 covers 14 residues. J lost 4 bases, V lost 4 bases, and 4 bases had no gene match.

This CDR3 is CASSSPRKGEAFF. The CDR3 DNA reads as TGTGCCAGCAGTTCCCCGAGGAAGGGGGAGGCTTTCTTT. The chain recombines TRBV6-5 with TRBJ1-1; D is possibly TRBD1 (6 bases). Germline V gives CDR1 MNHEY, CDR2 SVGAGI. Trimming took off 4 bases at V and 11 bases at J, with 17 bases between the two ends. The CDR3 covers 13 residues.

This clone occurred once. The V gene is TRBV15, the J gene TRBJ1-2, with D unresolved. V lost 3 bases, J lost 5 bases, and 16 bases lay in between. CDR3 length: 15 residues. Germline loops: CDR1 LNHNV, CDR2 YYDKDF (reference sequence). CDR3 sequence: CATSSPREVGYGYTF. Written as DNA, the CDR3 is TGTGCCACCAGCAGTCCTCGTGAAGTCGGGTATGGCTACACCTTC.

This clone was found a few times. The chain has TRBV13 and TRBJ2-3, with 7 bases lining up with TRBD2. V was pared by 0 bases and J by 10 bases, with 4 bases of the junction left unmatched. The CDR3 loop spans 13 amino acids. The germline gives CDR1 PRHDT, CDR2 FYEKMQ (reference sequence). The CDR3 nucleotides are TGTGCCAGCAGCTTAGGAATTGCGGGGGCGCAGTATTTT. It translates to CASSLGIAGAQYF.

This clone was seen more than once but under ten times. The gene calls are TRBV6-1 and TRBJ1-2; D gene uncertain. The CDR3 contains 14 residues. Trimming took 5 bases from V and 4 from J, leaving 14 bases between them. CDR1 is MNHNS and CDR2 is SASEGT in the germline V gene. CDR3 in amino acids: CASSNSGSLYGYTF. In DNA form, the CDR3 reads TGTGCCAGCAGTAACTCCGGGAGCCTCTATGGCTACACCTTC.

V and J are TRBV15 and TRBJ2-6; D may be TRBD2 (5 bases). The CDR3 is 16 residues long. Trimming shortened V by 5 bases and J by 0 bases, and 11 bases separated the two germline ends. Germline V gives CDR1 LNHNV, CDR2 YYDKDF (reference sequence). The CDR3 DNA reads TGTGCCACCAGCGGGAGACTAAGCTCTGGGGCCAACGTCCTGACTTTC. Translated, it gives CATSGRLSSGANVLTF.

The rearrangement joins TRBV5-1 to TRBJ2-3; 11 bases map to TRBD2. V dropped 4 bases and J dropped 2; count of bases not matched to a gene: 12. Germline V gene sequence: CDR1 SGHRS, CDR2 YFSETQ. The length of the CDR3 is 18 residues. CDR3 sequence reads: CASSESGTSGSSTDTQYF. In DNA, the CDR3 is TGCGCCAGCAGCGAGTCCGGGACTAGCGGTAGTTCCACAGATACGCAGTATTTT.

The chain employs TRBV5-6 and TRBJ2-5; tentatively, D is TRBD2 (6 bases). The CDR3 sequence is 14 residues long. Trimming shortened V by 7 bases and J by 1 base, and 14 bases separated the two germline ends. CDR1 SGHDT and CDR2 YYEEEE come from the germline V gene. CDR3 sequence (DNA): TGTGCCAGCCCCGAAAAGGGACTCCAAGAGACCCAGTACTTC. This codes for CASPEKGLQETQYF.

This clone was found a few times. This CDR3 is CASSEARGAEQFF. In DNA, the CDR3 is TGCGCCAGCAGTGAGGCGCGGGGGGCTGAGCAGTTCTTC. The J gene is TRBJ2-1, the V gene TRBV10-1; 8 bases are shared with TRBD2. The CDR3 contains 13 residues. The germline V gene encodes CDR1 WNHNN and CDR2 SYGVQD (reference sequence). With V trimmed by 2 bases and J by 9 bases, 3 bases remained unmatched.